Following are 26 T cell receptor beta chains from one sample sequenced in a study of beta chain features in type 1 diabetes (dated by TCRdb to between 2018 and 2020). Library prep was done by the immunoSEQ multiplex PCR assay. All of the isolated RNA was reverse transcribed with the High Capacity cDNA Reverse Transcription Kit, so expressed TCRB transcripts were sequenced. Here the immuneACCESS table is served through TCRdb, limited to in-frame sequences with V and J called. Missing clones are a known gap in these copies; in checked studies unresolved V genes cover under half, and the rest lacks a known reason. The sample table shows around 150,000 clones, and roughly 63% are seen once. Of the sample, approximately 0.089% falls within the top ten clones. These receptors have no known antigen. General conclusions and limits of the study: A moderate but significant shortening of TCRB CDR3 length was observed in type 1 diabetes patients in all four CD4+ subsets.

The material sequenced was naive CD4+ T cells from blood. The label giving this sample's cell subset or site can be read as: true naive CD4+ T cells. These receptors all stem from a young man with type 1 diabetes.

The chain recombines TRBV27 with TRBJ2-7; TRBD1 matches at 10 bases. Germline lookup yields CDR1 MNHEY and CDR2 SMNVEV (reference sequence). V shed 2 bases, J shed 5 bases, and the junction held 0 bases outside the gene matches. This CDR3 region has 13 residues. The CDR3 DNA is TGTGCCAGCAGTTTAGGGACAGGGGACGAGCAGTACTTC. Its protein is CASSLGTGDEQYF.

The V and J genes are TRBV20-1 and TRBJ1-4; TRBD1 might be the D (6 bases). Germline CDR1 reads DFQATT; CDR2 reads SNEGSKA (reference sequence). The CDR3 runs 11 residues. CDR3 protein: CTGVANEKLFF. DNA of the CDR3: TGCACAGGGGTGGCTAATGAAAAACTGTTTTTT.

V usage is TRBV30 and J usage is TRBJ2-5, with a possible D match to TRBD1 (5 bases). Germline CDR1 and CDR2: GTSNPN and SVGIG (reference sequence). Trimming took off 2 bases at V and 5 bases at J, with 15 bases between the two ends. The CDR3 totals 14 residues. CDR3 region: CAWSPGLFGETQYF. The CDR3 DNA sequence: TGTGCCTGGAGTCCAGGGTTGTTTGGGGAGACCCAGTACTTC.

The CDR3 here is CAIKERGGEETQYF. In DNA form, the CDR3 reads TGTGCCATCAAGGAGCGGGGGGGCGAGGAGACCCAGTACTTC. The chain couples TRBV10-3 to TRBJ2-5; TRBD2 matches 10 bases. Germline V gives CDR1 ENHRY, CDR2 SYGVKD. The CDR3 totals 14 residues. The V gene end was trimmed by 7 bases and the J gene end by 5 bases; junction bases not matched to a gene: 7.

V gene TRBV20-1 combines with J gene TRBJ2-5, with D unresolved. V was cut by 7 bases and J by 5 bases, with 8 bases left in between. Germline V gene sequence: CDR1 DFQATT, CDR2 SNEGSKA (reference sequence). CDR3 size: 10 residues. CDR3: CSVYSETQYF. In nucleotides, the CDR3 is TGCAGTGTCTATTCGGAGACCCAGTACTTC.

This clone was seen a single time. The rearrangement links TRBV7-9 to TRBJ2-7, with TRBD2 as a possible D gene (6 bases). The germline V gene encodes CDR1 SEHNR and CDR2 FQNEAQ (reference sequence). The CDR3 spans 15 residues. The V and J ends lost 3 bases and 3 bases respectively, with 15 bases between them. The CDR3 DNA follows: TGTGCCAGCAGCTTGTCCGGGGGTGCGGACTACGAGCAGTACTTC. Translating gives CASSLSGGADYEQYF.

A note on this clone: Other nucleotide sequences in the sample specify the same CDR3. J is TRBJ1-3 and V is TRBV29-1, with TRBD1 matching over 7 bases. The CDR3 spans 13 residues. After removal of 3 bases from V and 2 bases from J, the junction contained 1 base not matched to a gene. The germline CDR1 and CDR2 sequences are SQVTM and ANQGSEA. CDR3 sequence (DNA): TGCAGCGTTGAGACAGGGACTGGAAACACCATATATTTT. As protein: CSVETGTGNTIYF.

V usage is TRBV7-2 and J usage is TRBJ2-3; D not resolved. Germline loops: CDR1 SGHTA, CDR2 FQGNSA. CDR3 length: 13 amino acids. V was trimmed by 5 bases and J by 4 bases, leaving 10 bases between them. The CDR3, as DNA: TGTGCCAGCAGCCCCCGAGCCCCAGATACGCAGTATTTT. Translating it yields CASSPRAPDTQYF.

Turning to this clone: The same CDR3 is also encoded by other DNA sequences in this sample. The V and J genes are TRBV9 and TRBJ2-5, with 7 bases aligning to TRBD2. Trimming at V came to 1 base and at J to 2 bases, leaving 2 bases not matched to a gene. This CDR3 has 14 amino acids. CDR1 SGDLS and CDR2 YYNGEE come from the germline V gene. The CDR3 reads CASSVRGGQETQYF. For the CDR3, the DNA is TGTGCCAGCAGCGTACGCGGGGGTCAAGAGACCCAGTACTTC.

The chain combines TRBV29-1 with TRBJ2-7; 7 bases fit TRBD1. The J segment lost 0 bases and the V segment lost 6 bases, leaving 8 bases of the junction unmatched. The CDR3 is 14 amino acids. From germline, CDR1 is SQVTM and CDR2 ANQGSEA. The DNA for the CDR3 is TGCAGCGTGGGCCGGGACAGCAGCTCCTACGAGCAGTACTTC. The encoded protein is CSVGRDSSSYEQYF.

The rearrangement links TRBV13 to TRBJ2-7; 14 positions agree with TRBD2. With V trimmed by 5 bases and J by 7 bases, 7 bases remained unmatched. The CDR3 has 15 amino acids. Germline V gene lookup returns CDR1 PRHDT and CDR2 FYEKMQ (reference sequence). This CDR3 reads CASSPGTSGGQEQYF. DNA for the CDR3: TGTGCCAGCAGCCCGGGGACTAGCGGGGGTCAGGAGCAGTACTTC.

This clone has more than one count but fewer than ten. The chain has TRBV30 and TRBJ1-2; D might be TRBD1 (6 bases). This CDR3 contains 13 residues. Between the trimmed V and J ends, which lost 2 bases and 4 bases, there was a span of 11 bases. Germline V gene data show CDR1 as GTSNPN and CDR2 as SVGIG (reference sequence). The CDR3 coding sequence is TGTGCCTGGAGTATTGGACAGATCTATGGCTACACCTTC. It is translated as CAWSIGQIYGYTF.

The chain combines TRBV4-1 with TRBJ1-4; unclear D gene. CDR3 size: 17 residues. The germline V and J ends were trimmed by 1 base and 0 bases, with 12 bases remaining between them. In germline, CDR1 is MGHRA, CDR2 YSYEKL. CDR3 DNA sequence: TGCGCCAGCAGCCAAGGACGGCACGGTCCAACTAATGAAAAACTGTTTTTT. Its protein is CASSQGRHGPTNEKLFF.

This clone occurred a few times. The sample has other DNA sequences that encode this CDR3 too. The V gene is TRBV29-1, the J gene TRBJ2-5, with 9 bases matching TRBD2. From germline, CDR1 is SQVTM and CDR2 ANQGSEA. CDR3 length: 13 residues. Germline trimming cut 7 bases from V and 4 bases from J; bases unmatched to any gene: 7. The chain's CDR3 is CSAERGAGETQYF. CDR3 coding DNA: TGCAGCGCGGAGCGGGGGGCAGGAGAGACCCAGTACTTC.

The V and J genes are TRBV4-3 and TRBJ2-3; possibly TRBD1 or TRBD2 for D (5 bases each). The CDR3 is 15 amino acids. Between the trimmed V and J ends, which lost 0 bases and 8 bases, there was a span of 15 bases. Germline lookup yields CDR1 LGHNA and CDR2 YSLEER. CDR3 coding DNA: TGCGCCAGCAGCCAAGATTGGGGACGGTTTGGTACGCAGTATTTT. As protein: CASSQDWGRFGTQYF.

V usage is TRBV27 and J usage is TRBJ2-6, with D possibly TRBD1 on 6 matching bases. Per the germline V gene, CDR1 is MNHEY and CDR2 is SMNVEV (reference sequence). This CDR3 region has 14 residues. V lost 4 bases, J lost 3 bases, and 7 bases lay in between. The CDR3 nucleotides read TGTGCCAGCAGTTCAGGGGTTGGGGCCAACGTCCTGACTTTC. Its protein product is CASSSGVGANVLTF.

This chain connects TRBV19 to TRBJ2-1; D possibly corresponds to TRBD1 (5 bases). The germline gives CDR1 LNHDA, CDR2 SQIVND (reference sequence). This CDR3 spans 13 amino acids. The V and J ends lost 8 bases and 6 bases respectively, with 14 bases between them. This CDR3 is CASRTLDVNEQFF. DNA for the CDR3: TGTGCCAGTCGGACATTGGATGTCAATGAGCAGTTCTTC.

In its sample, this clone was seen a few times. The chain couples TRBV30 to TRBJ1-2; D ambiguous. Deletions cut 4 bases from V and 7 bases from J, with 13 bases between. The CDR3 extends over 12 amino acids. Germline-derived CDR1 and CDR2 are GTSNPN and SVGIG (reference sequence). The CDR3 is CAWIIPPSGYTF. DNA for the CDR3: TGTGCCTGGATAATCCCGCCGAGTGGCTACACCTTC.

The rearrangement uses TRBV7-2 and TRBJ2-2; 7 nucleotides match TRBD1. This CDR3 comprises 16 residues. CDR1 is SGHTA and CDR2 is FQGNSA in the germline V gene. The V gene end was trimmed by 3 bases and the J gene end by 6 bases; junction bases not matched to a gene: 10. The CDR3 nucleotides read TGTGCCAGCAGCTTTACAGACAGGGCAGAGGCCGGGGAGCTGTTTTTT. This translates into CASSFTDRAEAGELFF.

This clone appeared a single time. The chain joins TRBV5-1 to TRBJ2-7; 8 bases line up with TRBD1. V lost 0 bases, J lost 5 bases, and 7 bases stayed unmatched. The CDR3 contains 15 residues. Germline lookup yields CDR1 SGHRS and CDR2 YFSETQ. In nucleotides, the CDR3 is TGCGCCAGCAGCTTGGTCGGGACAGGAATAAACGAGCAGTACTTC. This gives the protein CASSLVGTGINEQYF. The full variable domain, with the rest looked up from reference TRBV5-1 and TRBJ2-7, is KAGVTQTPRYLIKTRGQQVTLSCSPISGHRSVSWYQQTPGQGLQFLFEYFSETQRNKGNFPGRFSGRQFSNSRSEMNVSTLELGDSALYLCASSLVGTGINEQYFGPGTRLTVT.

This clone has more than one count but fewer than ten. CDR3 nucleotides: TGTGCTAGTGGTTTCATCAGCCAAGAGACCCAGTACTTC. Its translation is CASGFISQETQYF. The chain joins TRBV12-5 to TRBJ2-5; no clear D gene. The germline gives CDR1 LGHNT, CDR2 FRNRAP. The CDR3 runs 13 residues. The V end was cut by 3 bases, the J end by 1 base, with 6 bases between.

The chain employs TRBV4-1 and TRBJ2-3, with D maybe TRBD2 (6 bases). Per germline, CDR1 MGHRA and CDR2 YSYEKL. Trimming removed 4 bases from V and 2 bases from J, with 16 bases in between. This CDR3 is built from 16 residues. CDR3 loop: CASSRGDSRYTDTQYF. The CDR3 DNA follows: TGCGCCAGCAGCCGTGGGGACTCGAGATACACAGATACGCAGTATTTT.

This clone has just one count. The V call is TRBV18, the J call TRBJ1-3; weak D call: TRBD1 (5 bases). Between the trimmed V and J ends, which lost 6 bases and 0 bases, there was a span of 12 bases. CDR1 is KGHSH, CDR2 LQKENI, per germline. This CDR3 has 15 residues. For the CDR3, the DNA is TGTGCCAGCTCCATCGGGGGTGGCTCTGGAAACACCATATATTTT. Translation: CASSIGGGSGNTIYF.

In its sample, this clone was seen a few times. The chain carries TRBV29-1 and TRBJ2-3, with D perhaps TRBD1 or TRBD2 (5 bases each). CDR1 and CDR2 from the germline V gene are SQVTM and ANQGSEA. This CDR3 is 14 amino acids long. V was trimmed by 4 bases and J by 0 bases, leaving 11 bases between them. CDR3 amino acids: CSVALGASTDTQYF. The CDR3 DNA reads as TGCAGCGTTGCCCTCGGGGCGAGCACAGATACGCAGTATTTT.

This chain joins TRBV29-1 and TRBJ1-2; 7 nucleotides align to TRBD1. This CDR3 has 15 amino acids. Germline CDR1 reads SQVTM; CDR2 reads ANQGSEA. V was pared by 5 bases and J by 5 bases, with 14 bases of the junction left unmatched. The CDR3 DNA reads as TGCAGCGTTACAGGCGGCCCCGGGACAGAATATGGCTACACCTTC. Its translation: CSVTGGPGTEYGYTF.

This rearrangement joins TRBV20-1 to TRBJ2-7; no firm D call. Germline loops: CDR1 DFQATT, CDR2 SNEGSKA (reference sequence). V was cut by 5 bases and J by 5 bases, with 10 bases left in between. The CDR3 runs to 11 residues. The CDR3 DNA reads TGCAGTGCTCCGGGTGTCCACGAGCAGTACTTC. Its translation: CSAPGVHEQYF.